The next 31 T cell receptor beta chains were all read from a single sample in a study of T cell changes during pregnancy in multiple sclerosis. Generated by immunoSEQ multiplex PCR, the TCRdb table keeps only in-frame clones and is missing some. The sample has some 54,000 clones, roughly 93% seen once. The sample in question was peripheral blood, obtained after pregnancy. Receptors were obtained from a female donor with multiple sclerosis, enrolled in a pregnancy study.

The chain employs TRBV15 and TRBJ2-7; 12 nucleotides agree with TRBD1. CDR1 is LNHNV, CDR2 YYDKDF, per germline (reference sequence). The CDR3 totals 15 residues. After removal of 6 bases from V and 4 bases from J, the junction contained 7 bases not matched to a gene. CDR3 nucleotide sequence: TGTGCCACCAGGAAAGGGGGACAGGGGGCTTACGAGCAGTACTTC. It is translated as CATRKGGQGAYEQYF.

The chain recombines TRBV2 with TRBJ2-7, with D possibly TRBD1 on 6 matching bases. Trimming shortened V by 2 bases and J by 2 bases, and 13 bases separated the two germline ends. The CDR3 consists of 15 residues. Germline V CDR1 and CDR2: SNHLY, FYNNEI. The CDR3 DNA reads as TGTGCCAGCAGTGAATACAGGGATCCCACCTACGAGCAGTACTTC. Translated, it gives CASSEYRDPTYEQYF.

The gene calls are TRBV9 and TRBJ2-2; D perhaps matches TRBD2 (7 bases). The CDR3 sequence is 13 residues long. Trimming shortened V by 10 bases and J by 6 bases, and 16 bases separated the two germline ends. Germline lookup yields CDR1 SGDLS and CDR2 YYNGEE. CDR3 in amino acids: CASEGGLPGELFF. CDR3 nucleotides: TGTGCCTCCGAGGGGGGGCTTCCCGGGGAGCTGTTTTTT.

The chain has TRBV4-1 and TRBJ2-3; TRBD1 is a possible D gene (6 bases). The germline V gene has CDR1 MGHRA and CDR2 YSYEKL. V lost 3 bases and J lost 0, with 13 bases in between. This CDR3 has 16 amino acids. This CDR3 reads CASSQRDIASTDTQYF. CDR3 coding DNA: TGCGCCAGCAGCCAGAGGGACATCGCTAGCACAGATACGCAGTATTTT.

The genes are TRBV2 and TRBJ2-1; 13 bases align to TRBD2. This CDR3 is built from 14 residues. V trimming: 6 bases; J trimming: 7 bases; junction bases outside the gene matches: 3. The germline CDR1 and CDR2 sequences are SNHLY and FYNNEI. The CDR3 reads CASRRLAGGNEQFF. The CDR3 DNA follows: TGTGCCAGCAGAAGACTAGCGGGAGGTAATGAGCAGTTCTTC.

The chain recombines TRBV7-3 with TRBJ2-3, with 11 positions matching TRBD2. This CDR3 comprises 15 residues. Losses at the gene ends were 5 bases for V and 8 bases for J; bases not matched to a gene: 9. Germline loops: CDR1 SGHTA, CDR2 FQGTGA. The CDR3 sequence: CASSPGLADAGTQYF. CDR3 bases: TGTGCCAGCAGCCCGGGACTAGCGGACGCCGGTACGCAGTATTTT.

The gene calls are TRBV5-6 and TRBJ2-3; a possible D gene is TRBD1 (6 bases). The ends were cut back, 2 bases at V and 11 bases at J, with 18 bases in the middle. The CDR3 has 14 amino acids. Germline CDR1 is SGHDT and CDR2 is YYEEEE. The CDR3 region is CASSLTGFEYVQYF. CDR3 bases: TGTGCCAGCAGCTTAACAGGGTTTGAGTATGTGCAGTATTTT.

This clone has just one count. The V call is TRBV2, the J call TRBJ2-1; TRBD2 might be the D (6 bases). Germline loops: CDR1 SNHLY, CDR2 FYNNEI. The CDR3 has 13 residues. Deletions cut 10 bases from V and 5 bases from J, with 15 bases between. CDR3 sequence: CATEGTVNNEQFF. CDR3 nucleotides: TGTGCCACCGAGGGGACTGTCAACAATGAGCAGTTCTTC.

This clone was seen once. The chain is built from TRBV28 and TRBJ1-1; 7 nucleotides match TRBD1. Trimming took 6 bases from V and 5 from J; bases not matched to a gene: 6. The CDR3 is made up of 13 amino acids. CDR1 and CDR2 (germline): MDHEN, SYDVKM. CDR3: CASRKQGWTEAFF. CDR3 DNA: TGTGCCAGCAGGAAACAGGGGTGGACTGAAGCTTTCTTT.

The chain carries TRBV29-1 and TRBJ2-7; the match to TRBD1 covers 8 bases. After removal of 7 bases from V and 3 bases from J, the junction contained 5 bases not matched to a gene. The CDR3 spans 12 residues. Germline values: CDR1 SQVTM, CDR2 ANQGSEA. The CDR3 nucleotides read TGCAGCGCCGGGACAGGAATCTACGAGCAGTACTTC. It encodes CSAGTGIYEQYF.

V is TRBV11-3 and J is TRBJ1-1, with D unresolved. The germline gives CDR1 SGHNT, CDR2 YENEEA. Trimming shortened V by 7 bases and J by 0 bases, and 15 bases separated the two germline ends. The CDR3 runs 15 residues. The CDR3 DNA reads TGTGCCAGCACTCCCTATGAGGGTATGAACACTGAAGCTTTCTTT. Translating it yields CASTPYEGMNTEAFF.

The J gene is TRBJ1-5, the V gene TRBV9, with TRBD1 identical over 7 bases. CDR3 length: 16 residues. Germline CDR1 is SGDLS and CDR2 is YYNGEE. Germline trimming cut 3 bases from V and 7 bases from J; bases unmatched to any gene: 13. CDR3 DNA: TGTGCCAGCAGCGGCCAACAGGGGAAGCGGAGACAGCCCCAGCATTTT. It encodes CASSGQQGKRRQPQHF.

The gene calls are TRBV28 and TRBJ1-1, with 9 bases aligning to TRBD1. Per the germline V gene, CDR1 is MDHEN and CDR2 is SYDVKM. With V trimmed by 7 bases and J by 4 bases, 10 bases remained unmatched. CDR3 length: 15 residues. CDR3 in amino acids: CASTPSTGGGTEAFF. CDR3 bases: TGTGCCAGCACCCCCTCGACAGGGGGAGGCACTGAAGCTTTCTTT.

DNA for the CDR3: TGTGCCAGCAGCTTAGGGACAGGGGCTGGTGAGACCCAGTACTTC. This translates into CASSLGTGAGETQYF. The rearrangement uses TRBV7-6 and TRBJ2-5, with 9 bases aligning to TRBD1. The V gene end was trimmed by 1 base and the J gene end by 5 bases; junction bases not matched to a gene: 5. Looked up from germline, CDR1 is SGHVS and CDR2 is FNYEAQ. The CDR3 runs to 15 residues.

The genes are TRBV7-2 and TRBJ2-1; D might be TRBD2 (6 bases). Trimming removed 2 bases from V and 13 bases from J, with 15 bases in between. This CDR3 spans 13 amino acids. The germline V gene has CDR1 SGHTA and CDR2 FQGNSA. The CDR3 region has the DNA TGTGCCAGCAGCTTATCCTCCGGGACTCCTCAGTTCTTC. Translation: CASSLSSGTPQFF.

The rearrangement uses TRBV30 and TRBJ2-1; the match to TRBD1 covers 7 bases. V trimming: 0 bases; J trimming: 14 bases; junction bases outside the gene matches: 10. The CDR3 has 13 amino acids. Germline values: CDR1 GTSNPN, CDR2 SVGIG (reference sequence). The DNA of the CDR3 is TGTGCCTGGAGTGTAACTCGGCAGGGGGTTGAGTTCTTC. It is translated as CAWSVTRQGVEFF.

In this sample, this clone turned up once. The chain employs TRBV28 and TRBJ2-3; 10 positions agree with TRBD2. After removal of 9 bases from V and 2 bases from J, the junction contained 5 bases not matched to a gene. The CDR3 extends over 14 amino acids. Germline CDR1 reads MDHEN; CDR2 reads SYDVKM. The DNA of the CDR3 is TGTGCCAGGCCGAGCGGGAGGGACACAGATACGCAGTATTTT. Translation: CARPSGRDTDTQYF.

The V gene is TRBV7-2, the J gene TRBJ2-1; a possible D gene is TRBD2 (6 bases). CDR3 length equals 14 residues. CDR1 SGHTA and CDR2 FQGNSA come from the germline V gene. Between the trimmed V and J ends, which lost 1 base and 8 bases, there was a span of 12 bases. The CDR3 sequence: CASSLDGSRDEQFF. CDR3 coding DNA: TGTGCCAGCAGCTTAGACGGGAGTAGGGATGAGCAGTTCTTC.

CDR3 in DNA: TGTGCCAGCTCACTTGGGACTAGCGGGAGTAAAGATACGCAGTATTTT. Its protein product is CASSLGTSGSKDTQYF. The rearrangement links TRBV18 to TRBJ2-3, with 14 bases that match TRBD2. Germline-derived CDR1 and CDR2 are KGHSH and LQKENI. This CDR3 is built from 16 residues. Trimming took 4 bases from V and 5 from J; bases not matched to a gene: 5.

The gene calls are TRBV6-1 and TRBJ2-7; 8 bases align to TRBD2. J was trimmed by 2 bases and V by 3 bases; bases with no gene match: 12. The germline V gene has CDR1 MNHNS and CDR2 SASEGT. The CDR3 loop spans 17 amino acids. The CDR3 loop reads CASSDPGGGRRPYEQYF. As DNA, the CDR3 is TGTGCCAGCAGTGATCCGGGAGGCGGGAGGCGGCCCTACGAGCAGTACTTC.

The J gene is TRBJ2-3, the V gene TRBV5-1; D is uncertain. Trimming cost V 0 bases and J 0 bases, with 5 bases left between them. This CDR3 contains 14 residues. From germline, CDR1 is SGHRS and CDR2 YFSETQ. The chain's CDR3 is CASSLELSTDTQYF. DNA for the CDR3: TGCGCCAGCAGCTTGGAACTGAGCACAGATACGCAGTATTTT. Drawing the rest from reference TRBV5-1 and TRBJ2-3, the complete variable domain is KAGVTQTPRYLIKTRGQQVTLSCSPISGHRSVSWYQQTPGQGLQFLFEYFSETQRNKGNFPGRFSGRQFSNSRSEMNVSTLELGDSALYLCASSLELSTDTQYFGPGTRLTVL.

The chain uses TRBV19 and TRBJ1-2; 7 bases line up with TRBD1. Germline CDR1 and CDR2: LNHDA and SQIVND (reference sequence). The CDR3 runs to 12 residues. V gave up 6 bases and J gave up 8 bases; unmatched junction bases: 6. The CDR3 DNA sequence: TGTGCCAGTAGACGAACAGGGGTCGGCTACACCTTC. Its translation: CASRRTGVGYTF. Combining the CDR3 with reference TRBV19 and TRBJ1-2 gives the whole variable domain DGGITQSPKYLFRKEGQNVTLSCEQNLNHDAMYWYRQDPGQGLRLIYYSQIVNDFQKGDIAEGYSVSREKKESFPLTVTSAQKNPTAFYLCASRRTGVGYTFGSGTRLTVV.

The chain links TRBV7-2 to TRBJ2-7, with 8 bases identical to TRBD2. The CDR3 is made up of 15 amino acids. Germline-derived CDR1 and CDR2 are SGHTA and FQGNSA. The junction had 11 bases not matched to a gene; V was cut back by 5 bases and J by 5 bases. CDR3 DNA sequence: TGTGCCAGCAGCCTATCGAGTAGCGGGATAAACGAGCAGTACTTC. Translating gives CASSLSSSGINEQYF.

As to this clone: A junction end diverges from the germline sequence, so it may reflect a read error. This sample includes further DNA sequences coding for the same CDR3. The gene calls are TRBV27 and TRBJ2-2, with TRBD1 identical over 10 bases. CDR3 length: 16 residues. Germline V CDR1 and CDR2: MNHEY, SMNVEV (reference sequence). The CDR3 protein is CASSSDGTGVTGELFF. As DNA, the CDR3 is TGTGCCAGCAGCTCAGACGGGACAGGGGTAACCGGGGAGCTATTTTTT.

This rearrangement joins TRBV6-6 to TRBJ2-3; 7 bases fit TRBD2. Trimming took 5 bases from V and 6 from J; bases not matched to a gene: 5. CDR1 is MNHNY and CDR2 is SVGAGI in the germline V gene (reference sequence). This CDR3 comprises 13 residues. The CDR3 reads CASSIRREDTQYF. The DNA for the CDR3 is TGTGCCAGCAGTATTCGGCGGGAGGATACGCAGTATTTT.

J is TRBJ1-2 and V is TRBV4-1; 7 bases align to TRBD1. CDR3 length equals 15 residues. V was clipped by 1 base and J by 4 bases; unmatched bases: 6. Germline V gives CDR1 MGHRA, CDR2 YSYEKL. CDR3 sequence (DNA): TGCGCCAGCAGCCAAGTTCAGACAGGGAGCTATGGCTACACCTTC. Protein product: CASSQVQTGSYGYTF.

This rearrangement joins TRBV7-2 to TRBJ2-1, with 8 nucleotides matching TRBD2. This CDR3 has 14 residues. Per the germline V gene, CDR1 is SGHTA and CDR2 is FQGNSA. Trimming took 1 base from V and 7 from J; bases not matched to a gene: 3. The CDR3 DNA is TGTGCCAGCAGCTTAGTGCGGGAGGTTAATGAGCAGTTCTTC. This codes for CASSLVREVNEQFF.

The chain uses TRBV19 and TRBJ1-2, with D possibly matching TRBD1 (6 bases). Looked up from germline, CDR1 is LNHDA and CDR2 is SQIVND (reference sequence). The CDR3 consists of 13 residues. V shed 3 bases and J shed 5 bases, with 10 bases lying between them. This chain's CDR3 is CASSIAQGYGYTF. DNA for the CDR3: TGTGCCAGTAGTATTGCGCAGGGGTATGGCTACACCTTC.

The chain uses TRBV2 and TRBJ2-5; D might be TRBD1 (5 bases). Germline CDR1 SNHLY, CDR2 FYNNEI. This CDR3 spans 17 amino acids. With 1 base removed from V and 3 bases from J, the gap between germline ends came to 18 bases. The CDR3 is CASSEVTPGWGEETQYF. The CDR3 DNA follows: TGTGCCAGCAGTGAAGTAACCCCTGGGTGGGGCGAAGAGACCCAGTACTTC.

The rearrangement joins TRBV9 to TRBJ2-5; perhaps TRBD2 as D (6 bases). The V end lost 4 bases, the J end lost 5 bases, and 24 bases lay between the germline ends. Germline V CDR1 and CDR2: SGDLS, YYNGEE. This CDR3 contains 17 residues. The DNA of the CDR3 is TGTGCCAGCAGCCCAGCTCGGGTCGCGGCGGGACGCGAGACCCAGTACTTC. As protein: CASSPARVAAGRETQYF.

This sequence joins TRBV7-3 and TRBJ1-1, with D possibly being TRBD1 (5 bases). CDR3 length: 14 residues. V lost 0 bases and J 4 bases, leaving 9 bases between the germline ends. Germline V gives CDR1 SGHTA, CDR2 FQGTGA. The CDR3 reads CASSLTPGATEAFF. CDR3 bases: TGTGCCAGCAGCTTAACTCCTGGGGCCACTGAAGCTTTCTTT. The full variable domain, in which reference TRBV7-3 and TRBJ1-1 provide the parts outside the CDR3, is GAGVSQTPSNKVTEKGKYVELRCDPISGHTALYWYRQSLGQGPEFLIYFQGTGAADDSGLPNDRFFAVRPEGSVSTLKIQRTERGDSAVYLCASSLTPGATEAFFGQGTRLTVV.